This T cell receptor (beta chain) was identified in a study of T cell responses to AZD1222 COVID-19 vaccine. Only in-frame clones appear in the TCRdb table, and some are missing; sequencing was by immunoSEQ multiplex PCR. The sample has 140,000 to 150,000 clones; around 90% are singletons. Details on this clone: Its cognate antigen is unknown.

Points from the study as a whole: A rise in Spike-specific TCR breadth and depth followed two AZD1222 doses. Samples come after the peak T cell response, not at day 14. Clonal diversity was possibly underestimated; the donors were predominantly white British and more often female.

Germline loops: CDR1 SGHTA, CDR2 FQGNSA. The J segment lost 3 bases and the V segment lost 5 bases, leaving 2 bases of the junction unmatched. This CDR3 has 14 amino acids. Sample: peripheral blood, taken on day 0 of AZD1222 vaccination. The TCR originated in an adult in good health. The V and J genes are TRBV7-2 and TRBJ1-3; 9 bases are shared with TRBD1. CDR3 protein: CASSRTGVGNTIYF. The CDR3 region has the DNA TGTGCCAGCAGCCGGACAGGGGTTGGAAACACCATATATTTT.